This is a list of T cell receptor beta chains from one sample in a study of PD-1 blockade in classical Hodgkin lymphoma. Using immunoSEQ multiplex PCR, the repertoire was profiled, and TCRdb retains in-frame clones only, with some absent. Among about 90,000 clones, 75% to 90% were seen once, and the ten largest hold roughly 10%. Sequencing was performed on peripheral blood mononuclear cells (PBMCs), taken before the second cycle of nivolumab. All receptors come from a human donor with classical Hodgkin lymphoma. Both conserved end residues are part of each CDR3. D genes are given only for firm matches.

D	V	J	CDR3
TRBD1	TRBV27	TRBJ2-5	CASSSGTGEETQYF
TRBD1	TRBV10-3	TRBJ2-7	CAISSPDRGPGEQYF
NA	TRBV2	TRBJ2-3	CASSEGGRTDTQYF
TRBD2	TRBV10-3	TRBJ2-3	CAISENPGRGGTDTQYF
TRBD1	TRBV19	TRBJ1-5	CASSMGQGGNQPQHF
NA	TRBV5-1	TRBJ2-3	CASTGHNTQYF
TRBD1	TRBV28	TRBJ2-7	CASAPGTGFYEQYF
NA	TRBV28	TRBJ2-5	CASSPQQDPKETQYF
NA	TRBV19	TRBJ2-5	CASSKSGPSKTQYF
NA	TRBV12-5	TRBJ2-5	CASGLKGLEETQYF
NA	TRBV2	TRBJ2-5	CASSEGGSLSETQYF
TRBD1	TRBV27	TRBJ2-5	CASSFGQGAGETQYF
NA	TRBV27	TRBJ2-1	CASNNIGVPSYNEQFF
TRBD1	TRBV2	TRBJ1-4	CASTGDRNEKLFF
NA	TRBV11-3	TRBJ2-7	CASSLGGNNEQYF
NA	TRBV7-8	TRBJ2-3	CASSLVHPTDTQYF
NA	TRBV15	TRBJ1-2	CATSEDNSYGYTF
NA	TRBV29-1	TRBJ1-1	CSVDWSNTEAFF
TRBD2	TRBV5-5	TRBJ2-1	CASTWGGRAHNEQFF
TRBD2	TRBV25-1	TRBJ2-7	CASSALADSYEQYF
NA	TRBV6-1	TRBJ2-3	CASSDARGLTGDTQYF
NA	TRBV28	TRBJ2-1	CASSLSGRGYNEQFF
NA	TRBV7-9	TRBJ1-4	CASSLAQGGGWEKLFF
NA	TRBV5-1	TRBJ2-3	CASSFTTDTQYF
NA	TRBV5-1	TRBJ2-3	CASSLVAGTDTQYF
NA	TRBV27	TRBJ2-6	CASSLGHPGANVLTF
TRBD2	TRBV5-6	TRBJ2-5	CASSIGTSRETQYF
NA	TRBV18	TRBJ2-1	CASCGIQPDEQFF
TRBD1	TRBV7-9	TRBJ2-5	CASSSQGAGQETQYF
NA	TRBV5-6	TRBJ1-2	CASSLQGPGYGYTF
TRBD2	TRBV2	TRBJ2-1	CASSFGTSGSNSYNEQFF
TRBD1	TRBV4-2	TRBJ2-3	CASSQAGQNTDTQYF
NA	TRBV4-1	TRBJ2-7	CASSSSPGSYEQYF
NA	TRBV15	TRBJ2-7	CATSRGTESSYEQYF
NA	TRBV2	TRBJ1-1	CASSDLGATFF
NA	TRBV6-5	TRBJ1-5	CASSYTGALNQPQHF
NA	TRBV18	TRBJ2-2	CASSPPNSPNTGELFF
NA	TRBV27	TRBJ1-1	CASSPHRYTEAFF
TRBD2	TRBV6-4	TRBJ2-1	CASSDSPSGSSEQFF
TRBD2	TRBV6-1	TRBJ2-7	CASIGFSGEKYEQYF
NA	TRBV28	TRBJ1-1	CASLGANTEAFF
NA	TRBV9	TRBJ2-3	CASSVEAGNKDTQYF
NA	TRBV19	TRBJ2-7	CASSIVNSPTANYEQYF
NA	TRBV6-6	TRBJ2-5	CASRGHGRGQETQYF
TRBD1	TRBV9	TRBJ2-5	CASSGETGRETQYF
NA	TRBV19	TRBJ2-6	CASSGSPSAGANVLTF